The 5 T cell receptor beta chains presented below share a single source sample, sequenced in a study of blood T cell repertoires in COVID-19. The protocol was immunoSEQ multiplex PCR, while the TCRdb copy is restricted to in-frame clones and leaves out a portion. The top ten hold around 1.1% of the sample, which has over 150,000 clones, 70% to 90% seen once. Sequencing used peripheral blood. These TCRs come from a man aged 40-49 years with acute or convalescent COVID-19.

This chain joins TRBV11-3 and TRBJ1-3; D gene ambiguous. There are 13 residues in the CDR3. V lost 10 bases, J lost 3 bases, and 13 bases lay in between. Per the germline V gene, CDR1 is SGHNT and CDR2 is YENEEA. CDR3 in DNA: TGTGCCACTCCAGACTTATGTGGAAACACCATATATTTT. It specifies CATPDLCGNTIYF.

The gene calls are TRBV2 and TRBJ1-1, with D perhaps TRBD1 (6 bases). V lost 11 bases to trimming and J lost 2 bases, with 18 bases between them. This CDR3 has 14 amino acids. The V gene's germline CDR1 is SNHLY and CDR2 FYNNEI. CDR3 sequence: CASQGGALNTEAFF. CDR3 in DNA: TGTGCCTCCCAAGGGGGGGCGCTAAACACTGAAGCTTTCTTT.

The chain employs TRBV7-2 and TRBJ2-5; no reliable D call. The CDR3 runs 11 residues. Per germline, CDR1 SGHTA and CDR2 FQGNSA. V lost 6 bases and J lost 2, with 4 bases in between. DNA for the CDR3: TGTGCCAGCAGTCCTCAAGAGACCCAGTACTTC. Its translation is CASSPQETQYF.

The chain employs TRBV6-6 and TRBJ1-4, with TRBD1 matching over 8 bases. V dropped 7 bases and J dropped 5; count of bases not matched to a gene: 3. Germline CDR1 is MNHNY and CDR2 is SVGAGI (reference sequence). This CDR3 comprises 13 residues. CDR3 coding DNA: TGTGCCAGCACCCGGGACAGGAATGAAAAACTGTTTTTT. It translates to CASTRDRNEKLFF.

This clone came up a few times. The V call is TRBV5-4, the J call TRBJ1-2; 7 bases align to TRBD1. After removal of 1 base from V and 7 bases from J, the junction contained 10 bases not matched to a gene. The CDR3 totals 15 residues. Germline V gene lookup returns CDR1 SGHNT and CDR2 YYREEE (reference sequence). CDR3 bases: TGTGCCAGCAGCTTGCCGGGACAGACTAGAAGTGGCTACACCTTC. Amino acid sequence: CASSLPGQTRSGYTF.